A single TCR beta chain is shown here with its context. Germline-derived CDR1 and CDR2 are LGHDT and YNNKEL (reference sequence). The CDR3 spans 15 residues. V dropped 4 bases and J dropped 5 bases, with 18 bases sitting between them. RNA transcripts yielded amplified TCR beta CDR3 regions. The study used the HTBI primer set for a first-round RT-PCR of the TCR CDR3. TCRdb redid the calling of the multiplex PCR reads with MiXCR, one entry per CDR3 protein. The sample holds roughly 380,000 distinct CDR3 sequences, about 15% seen once. This entry comes from a study of T cells in Graves' hyperthyroidism and ophthalmopathy.

V usage is TRBV3-1 and J usage is TRBJ2-7; tentatively, D is TRBD1 (6 bases). The specimen was blood. The clonotype was recovered from a woman aged 55-70 years with Graves' hyperthyroidism. The CDR3: CASSPSGIRGNEQYF. The CDR3 bases are TGTGCCAGCAGCCCCTCGGGGATTAGGGGGAACGAGCAGTACTTC.